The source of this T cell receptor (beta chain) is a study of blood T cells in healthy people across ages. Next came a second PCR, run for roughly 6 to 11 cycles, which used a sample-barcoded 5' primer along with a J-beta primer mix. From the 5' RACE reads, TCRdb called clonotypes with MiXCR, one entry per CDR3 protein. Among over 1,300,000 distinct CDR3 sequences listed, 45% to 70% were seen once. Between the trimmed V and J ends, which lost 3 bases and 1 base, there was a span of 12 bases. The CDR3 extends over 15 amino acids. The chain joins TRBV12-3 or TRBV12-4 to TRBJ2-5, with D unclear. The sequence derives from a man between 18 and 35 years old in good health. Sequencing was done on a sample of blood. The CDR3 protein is CASSFLGRSQETQYF. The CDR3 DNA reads TGTGCCAGCAGTTTTCTCGGGCGGTCCCAAGAGACCCAGTACTTC.